This T cell receptor (beta chain) comes out of a study of human T cells and chemical hapten exposure. At the level of the study: TCR yields per sample varied, mainly owing to small pooled library volume differences. Study results and caveats: Sensitization with DPC brought no change to TCRs above 1 in 1000 in frequency.

The study used a library that attached unique molecular identifiers to individual cDNA molecules. TCRdb independently ran MiXCR on the RACE reads; one entry per CDR3 protein. Among 85,000 to 95,000 distinct CDR3 sequences, approximately 9.7% were seen once, and the ten largest hold approximately 2.9%. Time point in this sample: healthy volunteer bleed at 2 weeks. The template was total RNA from unfractionated whole blood. Comment on this clonotype: Antigen specificity is unknown.

In germline, CDR1 is MDHEN, CDR2 SYDVKM. This CDR3 contains 13 residues. V was clipped by 5 bases and J by 8 bases, with 13 bases between them. This TCR came from a female donor in good health. Some clones in this sample may be carry-over from other donors' samples. The J gene is TRBJ2-1, the V gene TRBV28; D ambiguous. The sample consisted of whole blood. CDR3 DNA: TGTGCCAGCAGTCCGCAGCTCGAGGATGAGCAGTTCTTC. Translated: CASSPQLEDEQFF.